Below, 23 T cell receptor beta chains from the same sample are listed, as sequenced in a study of shared clonotypes between healthy human individuals. Here immunoSEQ multiplex PCR was the method, and the copy in TCRdb shows in-frame clones only, minus some. The sample holds about 2,500,000 clones, 90% to 95% seen once. The sample consisted of naive CD4+ T cells sorted from blood. Subset meaning: CD45RA+ positively selected. These TCRs come from a man between 18 and 29 years old in good health.

This chain links TRBV30 with TRBJ2-2; TRBD2 might be the D (6 bases). V gave up 3 bases and J gave up 5 bases, with 16 bases separating them. CDR1 is GTSNPN and CDR2 is SVGIG in the germline V gene (reference sequence). The CDR3 consists of 15 residues. Here the CDR3 DNA reads TGTGCCTGGAGAAGTCCCGGGACTCCAACCGGGGAGCTGTTTTTT. This sequence encodes CAWRSPGTPTGELFF.

The chain links TRBV2 to TRBJ1-4; 7 positions match TRBD1. V shed 8 bases and J 0 bases; nucleotides not matched to a gene: 9. This CDR3 region has 16 residues. In germline, CDR1 is SNHLY, CDR2 FYNNEI. The CDR3 nucleotides read TGTGCCAGCCTGTCCCGGGACAGAGCAACTAATGAAAAACTGTTTTTT. Protein: CASLSRDRATNEKLFF.

The gene calls are TRBV5-1 and TRBJ2-2; D may be TRBD2 (5 bases). The CDR3 covers 16 residues. The germline V gene has CDR1 SGHRS and CDR2 YFSETQ. Trimming stripped 4 bases from V and 0 bases from J, with 13 bases between. The CDR3: CASSVRADANTGELFF. The DNA of the CDR3 is TGCGCCAGCAGCGTTAGAGCGGACGCGAACACCGGGGAGCTGTTTTTT. The full variable domain, its missing parts supplied by reference TRBV5-1 and TRBJ2-2, is KAGVTQTPRYLIKTRGQQVTLSCSPISGHRSVSWYQQTPGQGLQFLFEYFSETQRNKGNFPGRFSGRQFSNSRSEMNVSTLELGDSALYLCASSVRADANTGELFFGEGSRLTVL.

In its sample, this clone was seen once. The chain recombines TRBV5-3 with TRBJ2-3, with D unclear. TRBV5-3 is assigned to the ORF class and has an uncertain function. The V end lost 10 bases, the J end lost 2 bases, and 17 bases lay between the germline ends. The CDR3 runs to 14 residues. The DNA of the CDR3 is TGTGCCTCCCGGGCCAGGAACATCACAGATACGCAGTATTTT. Protein product: CASRARNITDTQYF.

The chain links TRBV5-1 to TRBJ2-2; 7 positions agree with TRBD1. The trim removed 3 bases at V and 3 bases at J, leaving 5 bases unmatched. Germline V gives CDR1 SGHRS, CDR2 YFSETQ. CDR3 size: 15 residues. The CDR3 spells CASSSTGTDTGELFF. DNA of the CDR3: TGCGCCAGCAGCTCGACAGGGACCGACACCGGGGAGCTGTTTTTT. Full variable domain (rest looked up from reference TRBV5-1 and TRBJ2-2): KAGVTQTPRYLIKTRGQQVTLSCSPISGHRSVSWYQQTPGQGLQFLFEYFSETQRNKGNFPGRFSGRQFSNSRSEMNVSTLELGDSALYLCASSSTGTDTGELFFGEGSRLTVL.

This chain links TRBV14 with TRBJ2-5, with no clear D. The CDR3 covers 15 residues. Germline lookup yields CDR1 SGHDN and CDR2 FVKESK. V was cut by 2 bases and J by 1 base, with 11 bases left in between. The CDR3 protein is CASSQRQKLQETQYF. The DNA of the CDR3 is TGTGCCAGCAGCCAACGACAAAAACTCCAAGAGACCCAGTACTTC. The full variable domain, its missing parts supplied by reference TRBV14 and TRBJ2-5, is EAGVTQFPSHSVIEKGQTVTLRCDPISGHDNLYWYRRVMGKEIKFLLHFVKESKQDESGMPNNRFLAERTGGTYSTLKVQPAELEDSGVYFCASSQRQKLQETQYFGPGTRLLVL.

V gene TRBV28 combines with J gene TRBJ2-3, with D possibly being TRBD2 (5 bases). V dropped 4 bases and J dropped 2 bases, with 10 bases sitting between them. CDR1 and CDR2 from the germline V gene are MDHEN and SYDVKM. The CDR3 is 14 residues long. The CDR3 is CASSWERVTDTQYF. Here the CDR3 DNA reads TGTGCCAGCAGTTGGGAGAGAGTCACAGATACGCAGTATTTT.

The chain couples TRBV7-2 to TRBJ1-2, with TRBD1 matching 7 bases. The CDR3 length is 15 residues. Germline V gene lookup returns CDR1 SGHTA and CDR2 FQGNSA. V lost 3 bases, J lost 5 bases, and 9 bases stayed unmatched. DNA of the CDR3: TGTGCCAGCAGCTTCGGGGACAGCCTCACTTATGGCTACACCTTC. Protein product: CASSFGDSLTYGYTF.

The V and J genes are TRBV4-3 and TRBJ2-2; D may be TRBD2 (6 bases). Germline CDR1 LGHNA, CDR2 YSLEER. V lost 0 bases and J 0 bases, leaving 11 bases between the germline ends. The CDR3 covers 17 residues. CDR3 sequence (DNA): TGCGCCAGCAGCCAAGATTTGCTAGCGCCGAACACCGGGGAGCTGTTTTTT. Its translation: CASSQDLLAPNTGELFF.

This sequence joins TRBV7-8 and TRBJ2-3; D assignment may be TRBD1 or TRBD2 (6 bases each). The V end was cut by 3 bases, the J end by 4 bases, with 11 bases between. The germline V gene has CDR1 SGHVS and CDR2 FQNEAQ. This CDR3 comprises 14 residues. The CDR3 spells CASSFPGGADTQYF. The CDR3, as DNA: TGTGCCAGCAGCTTTCCCGGGGGCGCAGATACGCAGTATTTT.

In this sample, this clone turned up a few times. This chain uses TRBV28 with TRBJ1-1; D possibly corresponds to TRBD1 (6 bases). CDR3 length: 15 amino acids. Germline V gene lookup returns CDR1 MDHEN and CDR2 SYDVKM. Trimming removed 5 bases from V and 8 bases from J, with 21 bases in between. CDR3: CASSLIWTEPKEAFF. CDR3 coding DNA: TGTGCCAGCAGTCTGATTTGGACAGAGCCTAAAGAAGCTTTCTTT. The full variable domain, in which reference TRBV28 and TRBJ1-1 provide the parts outside the CDR3, is DVKVTQSSRYLVKRTGEKVFLECVQDMDHENMFWYRQDPGLGLRLIYFSYDVKMKEKGDIPEGYSVSREKKERFSLILESASTNQTSMYLCASSLIWTEPKEAFFGQGTRLTVV.

As concerns this clone: Other DNA sequences of this sample code for an identical CDR3. This chain joins TRBV5-6 and TRBJ1-4; D remains unclear. Deletions cut 0 bases from V and 8 bases from J, with 11 bases between. Germline CDR1 reads SGHDT; CDR2 reads YYEEEE. This CDR3 comprises 14 residues. The CDR3 is CASSLAGSGEKLFF. As DNA, the CDR3 is TGTGCCAGCAGCTTGGCTGGGAGTGGGGAAAAACTGTTTTTT.

V and J are TRBV6-5 and TRBJ2-7; possibly TRBD1 for D (5 bases). Germline lookup yields CDR1 MNHEY and CDR2 SVGAGI. CDR3 length: 14 residues. V lost 0 bases, J lost 5 bases, and 11 bases lay in between. In nucleotides, the CDR3 is TGTGCCAGCAGTTACTCGGCAGGGCAGCACGAGCAGTACTTC. Its protein product is CASSYSAGQHEQYF.

The chain uses TRBV15 and TRBJ1-3; 9 nucleotides agree with TRBD1. The V and J ends lost 0 bases and 0 bases, in that order; junction bases with no gene match: 12. Per the germline V gene, CDR1 is LNHNV and CDR2 is YYDKDF (reference sequence). The CDR3 loop spans 20 amino acids. The CDR3 DNA sequence: TGTGCCACCAGCAGAGATTGGGACAGGGTTAGTTGGTCCTCTGGAAACACCATATATTTT. It is translated as CATSRDWDRVSWSSGNTIYF.

The V gene is TRBV5-4, the J gene TRBJ1-5, with 8 nucleotides matching TRBD1. Germline values: CDR1 SGHNT, CDR2 YYREEE (reference sequence). J was trimmed by 0 bases and V by 3 bases; bases with no gene match: 11. The CDR3 has 18 residues. CDR3 residues: CASSYRTGLGSSNQPQHF. CDR3 DNA sequence: TGTGCCAGCAGCTACCGGACAGGGCTCGGTAGTAGCAATCAGCCCCAGCATTTT.

The gene calls are TRBV25-1 and TRBJ2-3, with D unclear. The length of the CDR3 is 14 residues. Germline V gives CDR1 MGHDK, CDR2 SYGVNS. V was pared by 2 bases and J by 2 bases, with 8 bases between. The CDR3 loop reads CASSEISLTDTQYF. The CDR3 DNA reads TGTGCCAGCAGTGAAATTTCCCTCACAGATACGCAGTATTTT.

V is TRBV6-4 and J is TRBJ1-1; possibly TRBD1 for D (5 bases). Germline CDR1 MRHNA, CDR2 SNTAGT. CDR3 length: 13 amino acids. V lost 6 bases to trimming and J lost 2 bases, with 10 bases between them. The CDR3 coding sequence is TGTGCCAGCAGAATACAGGAAAACACTGAAGCTTTCTTT. Residues: CASRIQENTEAFF.

The DNA of the CDR3 is TGTGCCAGCAGTGAAGGTCAGGGAGTCAACTACGAGCAGTACTTC. This codes for CASSEGQGVNYEQYF. The chain uses TRBV2 and TRBJ2-7; D might be TRBD1 or TRBD2, each matching 5 bases. Germline CDR1 SNHLY, CDR2 FYNNEI. The CDR3 consists of 15 residues. V was clipped by 1 base and J by 3 bases, with 13 bases between them.

This clone was counted once. The genes are TRBV28 and TRBJ2-6, with 7 positions matching TRBD1. Germline V gene lookup returns CDR1 MDHEN and CDR2 SYDVKM. The V gene end was trimmed by 10 bases and the J gene end by 1 base; junction bases not matched to a gene: 1. This CDR3 has 13 amino acids. Here the CDR3 reads CATQGSGANVLTF. The DNA of the CDR3 is TGTGCCACACAGGGGTCTGGGGCCAACGTCCTGACTTTC.

The chain couples TRBV28 to TRBJ1-2; D might be TRBD1 (6 bases). V was clipped by 6 bases and J by 1 base, with 9 bases between them. Looked up from germline, CDR1 is MDHEN and CDR2 is SYDVKM. This CDR3 comprises 13 residues. The CDR3: CASSVGGNYGYTF. The CDR3 DNA reads as TGTGCCAGCAGCGTAGGGGGTAACTATGGCTACACCTTC.

V usage is TRBV7-9 and J usage is TRBJ2-2, with 9 positions matching TRBD1. The CDR3 has 15 residues. J gave up 0 bases and V 5 bases, and 1 base lay outside the gene matches. In germline, CDR1 is SEHNR, CDR2 FQNEAQ (reference sequence). The CDR3 DNA sequence: TGTGCCAGCAGCACAGGGGGCCCGAACACCGGGGAGCTGTTTTTT. Encoded protein: CASSTGGPNTGELFF. Combining the CDR3 with reference TRBV7-9 and TRBJ2-2 gives the whole variable domain DTGVSQNPRHKITKRGQNVTFRCDPISEHNRLYWYRQTLGQGPEFLTYFQNEAQLEKSRLLSDRFSAERPKGSFSTLEIQRTEQGDSAMYLCASSTGGPNTGELFFGEGSRLTVL.

The chain has TRBV5-1 and TRBJ1-4, with TRBD1 matching 7 bases. CDR3 length: 15 residues. Germline V gene sequence: CDR1 SGHRS, CDR2 YFSETQ. V lost 7 bases and J lost 4; bases outside the gene matches: 10. The CDR3: CASRLGDSFNEKLFF. Here the CDR3 DNA reads TGCGCCAGCCGACTTGGGGACAGCTTTAATGAAAAACTGTTTTTT.

The chain has TRBV5-1 and TRBJ1-6; D call uncertain. Trimming took off 6 bases at V and 5 bases at J, with 9 bases between the two ends. The CDR3 runs 13 residues. Germline CDR1 is SGHRS and CDR2 is YFSETQ. The CDR3 region has the DNA TGCGCCAGCAATAACGGAGATAATTCACCCCTCCACTTT. It is translated as CASNNGDNSPLHF.